The source of this T cell receptor beta chain is a study of blood T cell repertoires in COVID-19. Study-level information: From T cells, B-cell-depleted T cells, or PBMCs came the material, which was cDNA or gDNA.

Study processing details: Amplification of reference gene primers was used by the study to estimate nucleated cell counts. TCRdb keeps only in-frame clones here, not all; method: immunoSEQ multiplex PCR. The V and J calls and clone size were taken over from that table, and D and trimming were inferred from the DNA. The sample yields around 300,000 clones, around 90% seen once. Germline values: CDR1 LGHDT, CDR2 YNNKEL (reference sequence). The CDR3 runs to 14 residues. The ends lost 7 bases at V and 3 bases at J; junction bases unmatched: 7. All enrollees were roughly 18 to 89 years old and from approximately 25 US areas.

The specimen sequenced was PBMCs or T cells enriched from blood (not recorded which). The chain links TRBV3-1 (or the pseudogene TRBV3-2) to TRBJ1-2, with 8 bases identical to TRBD1. The sequence was obtained from a woman in her 30s who had recovered from COVID-19. CDR3 in amino acids: CASIEDRAHYGYTF. CDR3 DNA sequence: TGTGCCAGCATTGAGGACAGGGCGCACTATGGCTACACCTTC.